These 4 T cell receptor beta chains share one sample of origin, sequenced in a study of cytotoxic CD8 clonotypes in ibrutinib-treated CLL. Sequencing used immunoSEQ multiplex PCR; TCRdb keeps in-frame clones, though not all of them. The sample has about 310,000 clones, about 80% seen once. Sequences were derived from PBMCs, sampled before ibrutinib treatment. These receptors all come from a human donor with chronic lymphocytic leukemia.

This chain links TRBV4-3 with TRBJ2-5; D is ambiguous. Germline CDR1 LGHNA, CDR2 YSLEER. Trimming took 4 bases from V and 4 from J, leaving 13 bases between them. The CDR3 totals 14 residues. The CDR3 DNA sequence: TGCGCCAGCAGCCTCTTAGTGGGCGGAGAGACCCAGTACTTC. It encodes CASSLLVGGETQYF.

J is TRBJ1-5 and V is TRBV28; the D is unclear. Germline V gene data show CDR1 as MDHEN and CDR2 as SYDVKM. The CDR3 has 13 amino acids. Trimming took off 3 bases at V and 4 bases at J, with 7 bases between the two ends. The CDR3 reads CASSLRQNQPQHF. The DNA of the CDR3 is TGTGCCAGCAGTTTGCGACAAAATCAGCCCCAGCATTTT.

The genes are TRBV12-5 and TRBJ2-2; no reliable D call. CDR1 is LGHNT and CDR2 is FRNRAP in the germline V gene. V lost 1 base and J 7 bases, leaving 10 bases between the germline ends. This CDR3 is 14 amino acids long. The CDR3 nucleotides read TGTGCTAGTGGTTTGGGCAGATCTAGCGGGGAGCTGTTTTTT. This encodes CASGLGRSSGELFF.

The rearrangement links TRBV6-1 to TRBJ2-7, with D tentatively TRBD1 or TRBD2 (6 bases each). V lost 8 bases to trimming and J lost 1 base, with 12 bases between them. This CDR3 has 13 residues. The germline V gene encodes CDR1 MNHNS and CDR2 SASEGT. This CDR3 is CASGTGASYEQYF. The CDR3 nucleotides read TGTGCCAGCGGGACGGGGGCGTCCTACGAGCAGTACTTC.